The 6 T cell receptor beta chains given below trace back to one sample, sequenced in a study of T cell repertoires in cytomegalovirus infection. MiXCR, applied by TCRdb to the reads, yields one record per CDR3 protein. The table includes fewer than 550,000 distinct CDR3 sequences, approximately 31% detected once. Sequencing used PBMCs. These receptors all stem from a human donor in good health (CMV status not recorded). Some clones in this sample may be carry-over from other donors' samples.

CDR3 loop: CSARRAGRTREQYF. The CDR3 DNA reads TGCAGTGCTAGACGGGCAGGGCGTACGCGCGAGCAGTACTTC. The rearrangement uses TRBV20-1 and TRBJ2-7; a possible D gene is TRBD1 (5 bases). V was shortened by 2 bases and J by 6 bases, with 17 bases between the two germline ends. CDR3 length: 14 residues. CDR1 and CDR2 from the germline V gene are DFQATT and SNEGSKA (reference sequence).

A word on this clonotype: A read error may account for a junction end that differs from germline. The chain uses TRBV28 and TRBJ2-7; no clear D. The CDR3 loop spans 14 amino acids. Germline V CDR1 and CDR2: MDHEN, SYDVKM. The DNA for the CDR3 is TGTGACAGCAGTGTGCGAACGACCAGCTACGAGCAGTACTTC. Protein: CDSSVRTTSYEQYF.

This clonotype turned up a few times. V is TRBV28 and J is TRBJ1-2; a weak D match, TRBD1 (5 bases). The CDR3 length is 12 residues. Germline assignment: CDR1 MDHEN and CDR2 SYDVKM. Trimming cost V 3 bases and J 8 bases, with 10 bases left between them. CDR3 nucleotide sequence: TGTGCCAGCAGTTTTTCAGGGTACGGCTACACCTTC. Amino acids: CASSFSGYGYTF.

The rearrangement joins TRBV12-3 or TRBV12-4 to TRBJ1-1; D is unresolved. Trimming removed 3 bases at V and 1 base at J, with 9 bases between. This CDR3 is built from 14 residues. CDR3 sequence: CASSFPPGNTEAFF. Here the CDR3 DNA reads TGTGCCAGCAGTTTCCCCCCAGGGAACACTGAAGCTTTCTTT.

This chain links TRBV2 with TRBJ2-2; TRBD2 matches 7 bases. Germline assignment: CDR1 SNHLY and CDR2 FYNNEI. The CDR3 contains 15 residues. Losses at the gene ends were 2 bases for V and 5 bases for J; bases not matched to a gene: 5. CDR3: CASSELRAGTGELFF. The CDR3 bases are TGTGCCAGCAGTGAACTTCGAGCGGGGACCGGGGAGCTGTTTTTT.

The rearrangement joins TRBV10-2 to TRBJ2-1, with a tentative D call TRBD1 (6 bases). V was cut by 3 bases and J by 0 bases, with 9 bases left in between. This CDR3 comprises 15 residues. Germline CDR1 WSHSY, CDR2 SAAADI. The chain's CDR3 is CASSEDRSSYNEQFF. DNA of the CDR3: TGCGCCAGCAGTGAAGACAGGAGCTCCTACAATGAGCAGTTCTTC.